Listed below are T cell receptor beta chains from one sample, sequenced in a study of shared clonotypes between healthy human individuals. Measured with immunoSEQ multiplex PCR; TCRdb has only the in-frame clones, and not every one. The data contain approximately 110,000 clones, just over 65% of them singletons. Input material: memory CD8+ T cells sorted from blood. The receptors were sampled from a woman in her thirties in good health. Both conserved end residues are part of each CDR3. The D gene is left open where the match is weak. Some rows mark clone size as missing; the rest say once, few, many or name a class of expanded clone.

>TRBJ2-6|14|many|TRBV6-1|.
CASSGRDETNVLTF
TGTGCCAGCAGTGGCCGGGACGAAACCAACGTCCTGACTTTC
>TRBJ2-7|16|few|TRBV5-4|TRBD2
CASSQPSGRTIHEQYF
TGTGCCAGCAGCCAACCCAGCGGGAGAACGATCCACGAGCAGTACTTC
>TRBJ1-5|15|.|TRBV27|TRBD1
CASSSRTGGSQPQHF
TGTGCCAGCAGTTCAAGGACAGGGGGCAGTCAGCCCCAGCATTTT
>TRBJ2-2|15|.|TRBV6-5|.
CASSYARPSAGELFF
TGTGCCAGCAGTTACGCTCGACCCTCGGCCGGGGAGCTGTTTTTT
>TRBJ2-4|11|once|TRBV28|TRBD1
CASPLTGDLYF
TGTGCCAGCCCCCTGACAGGGGACCTTTATTTC
>TRBJ2-5|14|.|TRBV2|.
CASSAPVAQETQYF
TGTGCCAGCAGTGCTCCGGTCGCTCAAGAGACCCAGTACTTC
>TRBJ1-6|15|.|TRBV6-1|TRBD1
CASSEGGTGSSPLHF
TGTGCCAGCAGTGAAGGAGGGACAGGGAGTTCACCCCTCCACTTT
>TRBJ2-7|13|few|TRBV6-5|.
CASGVGPRYEQYF
TGTGCCAGCGGTGTTGGACCTCGCTACGAGCAGTACTTC
>TRBJ1-2|14|.|TRBV28|.
CASSLPDTAVGYTF
TGTGCCAGCAGTTTGCCTGACACGGCCGTCGGCTACACCTTC
>TRBJ2-7|10|few|TRBV2|.
CASRVGEQYF
TGTGCCAGCAGGGTAGGCGAGCAGTACTTC
>TRBJ1-5|16|.|TRBV28|.
CASASGGQWGNQPQHF
TGTGCCAGCGCCTCGGGGGGGCAGTGGGGCAATCAGCCCCAGCATTTT
>TRBJ2-3|17|.|TRBV19|.
CASRTGDSPSSTDTQYF
TGTGCCAGTAGGACCGGGGACTCCCCCTCTAGCACAGATACGCAGTATTTT
>TRBJ1-2|11|.|TRBV2|.
CARTDSYGYTF
TGTGCCCGCACAGATTCCTATGGCTACACCTTC
>TRBJ2-1|14|once|TRBV10-1|.
CASSESRGRNEQFF
TGCGCCAGCAGTGAGAGCAGGGGACGCAATGAGCAGTTCTTC
>TRBJ2-6|17|few|TRBV6-4|.
CASSPRGDVSGANVLTF
TGTGCCAGCAGCCCTAGGGGGGACGTCTCTGGGGCCAACGTCCTGACTTTC
>TRBJ2-3|17|.|TRBV7-6|.
CASRKGSGKRVTDTQYF
TGTGCCAGCAGAAAAGGGTCCGGGAAGAGGGTCACAGATACGCAGTATTTT
>TRBJ1-1|15|.|TRBV2|.
CASRQYRELNTEAFF
TGTGCCAGCAGGCAATACAGGGAATTGAACACTGAAGCTTTCTTT
>TRBJ2-1|12|once|TRBV7-2|.
CASSHDRHEQFF
TGTGCCAGCAGCCATGACCGACATGAGCAGTTCTTC
>TRBJ2-7|16|once|TRBV1|.
CTSSQGLLGHPYEQYF
TGCACCAGCAGCCAAGGATTGTTAGGGCACCCCTACGAGCAGTACTTC
>TRBJ2-1|15|.|TRBV15|TRBD2
CATSRESGTYNEQFF
TGTGCCACCAGCAGAGAAAGCGGGACCTACAATGAGCAGTTCTTC
>TRBJ2-3|13|.|TRBV5-1|.
CASRPGGSGTQYF
TGCGCCAGCAGACCTGGGGGCAGTGGTACGCAGTATTTT
>TRBJ2-1|16|.|TRBV11-2|TRBD2
CASSPRLAGVYNEQFF
TGTGCCAGCAGCCCACGATTAGCGGGAGTATACAATGAGCAGTTCTTC
>TRBJ1-2|16|.|TRBV27|TRBD1
CASSLSRGQGRDGYTF
TGTGCCAGCAGTTTATCGCGGGGACAGGGGAGAGATGGCTACACCTTC
>TRBJ1-2|16|few|TRBV13|.
CASSINRERGNYGYTF
TGTGCCAGCAGCATCAACAGGGAGAGGGGAAACTATGGCTACACCTTC
>TRBJ2-3|18|.|TRBV4-2|.
CASSQDRFGGGILNTQYF
TGTGCCAGCAGCCAGGACAGGTTTGGGGGCGGGATCTTAAATACGCAGTATTTT
>TRBJ2-3|19|few|TRBV7-2|.
CASSSLDYSNPHGADTQYF
TGTGCCAGCAGCTCTTTGGACTACTCCAATCCACACGGCGCAGATACGCAGTATTTT
>TRBJ1-4|14|.|TRBV9|.
CASSVGGTMEKLFF
TGTGCCAGCAGCGTAGGAGGGACAATGGAAAAACTGTTTTTT
>TRBJ2-7|15|.|TRBV7-8|.
CASSPSRQSAYEQYF
TGTGCCAGCAGCCCTAGCAGGCAGTCTGCCTACGAGCAGTACTTC
>TRBJ2-7|16|once|TRBV27|TRBD2
CASSPQTSGTSYEQYF
TGTGCCAGCAGTCCCCAGACTAGCGGGACCTCCTACGAGCAGTACTTC
>TRBJ2-2|15|.|TRBV21-1|.
CASSKTGANTGELFF
TGTGCCAGCAGCAAGACGGGAGCGAACACCGGGGAGCTGTTTTTT
>TRBJ2-2|14|.|TRBV7-9|.
CASSLEAKSGELFF
TGTGCCAGCAGCTTAGAGGCTAAATCCGGGGAGCTGTTTTTT
>TRBJ2-3|15|.|TRBV7-9|.
CASSLESSVTDTQYF
TGTGCCAGCAGCTTAGAATCTAGCGTCACAGATACGCAGTATTTT
>TRBJ2-7|13|.|TRBV29-1|.
CSVEVGRPYEQYF
TGCAGCGTTGAAGTAGGACGTCCCTACGAGCAGTACTTC
>TRBJ2-7|13|.|TRBV5-1|.
CASSLDLTGEQYF
TGCGCCAGCAGCTTGGATTTAACGGGCGAGCAGTACTTC
>TRBJ2-1|18|.|TRBV28|.
CASSSIRVSHHNYNEQFF
TGTGCCAGCAGTAGTATCAGGGTTTCGCACCATAACTACAATGAGCAGTTCTTC
>TRBJ1-1|14|.|TRBV4-1|.
CASSQVRGAPLAFF
TGCGCCAGCAGCCAAGTGCGGGGGGCGCCTCTAGCTTTCTTT
>TRBJ2-7|15|.|TRBV4-2|.
CASSRRPEAGYEQYF
TGTGCCAGCAGCCGCAGACCGGAGGCGGGCTACGAGCAGTACTTC